These 30 T cell receptor beta chains were sequenced from one sample in a study of CXCR3-negative and CXCR3-positive naive CD8 T cells. Each TRB cDNA library was prepared by 5' RACE (with UMI labels). Following a re-call of the 5' RACE reads, TCRdb has one entry per CDR3 protein and lacks DNA. Reported are roughly 100,000 distinct CDR3 sequences; the ten largest clones contain 0.9% to 1.2%. The sequenced material came from naive CXCR3- CD8+ T cells from blood. Regarding subset: CD45RO-CCR7+CD27+CD95- naive CD8+ T cells lacking CXCR3 (TNR3-). The receptors were gathered from a human donor in good health. Some clones in this sample may be carry-over from other donors' samples.

The chain links TRBV12-3 or TRBV12-4 to TRBJ2-1. The length of the CDR3 is 12 residues. CDR3 sequence: CASSLAVNEQFF.

This chain uses TRBV5-1 with TRBJ2-3; the D gene TCRdb calls, TRBD2, cannot be checked with no DNA. This CDR3 spans 16 amino acids. Germline lookup yields CDR1 SGHRS and CDR2 YFSETQ. The CDR3 sequence is CASSPGLAGITDTQYF.

The chain is built from TRBV29-1 and TRBJ2-2; TCRdb outputs TRBD2, but without DNA this stays unchecked. Germline values: CDR1 SQVTM, CDR2 ANQGSEA. The CDR3 loop spans 15 amino acids. The chain's CDR3 is CSVESGRRNTGELFF.

This CDR3 reads CASSRAGQPQHF. The chain combines TRBV7-2 with TRBJ1-5. The CDR3 is 12 residues long. CDR1 is SGHTA and CDR2 is FQGNSA in the germline V gene. The full variable domain, its missing parts supplied by reference TRBV7-2 and TRBJ1-5, is GAGVSQSPSNKVTEKGKDVELRCDPISGHTALYWYRQSLGQGLEFLIYFQGNSAPDKSGLPSDRFSAERTGGSVSTLTIQRTQQEDSAVYLCASSRAGQPQHFGDGTRLSIL.

V usage is TRBV29-1 and J usage is TRBJ2-7. This CDR3 is built from 11 residues. The germline V gene encodes CDR1 SQVTM and CDR2 ANQGSEA. The CDR3: CSVEDRGGQYF.

The CDR3 loop reads CASSFPIIDTQYF. The V call is TRBV12-3 or TRBV12-4, the J call TRBJ2-3. This CDR3 comprises 13 residues.

CDR3 protein: CASRTPGLAGLSTDTQYF. The chain combines TRBV28 with TRBJ2-3; absent DNA, TCRdb's TRBD2 call cannot be checked. The CDR3 has 18 amino acids. The germline V gene has CDR1 MDHEN and CDR2 SYDVKM.

The chain carries TRBV29-1 and TRBJ2-7; TCRdb selects TRBD1, and the lack of DNA leaves this call unchecked. The length of the CDR3 is 14 residues. The V gene's germline CDR1 is SQVTM and CDR2 ANQGSEA. This chain's CDR3 is CSVEVPGRGDEQYF.

The chain employs TRBV6-2 or TRBV6-3 and TRBJ2-1; there is no DNA to check the TCRdb D call of TRBD1. This CDR3 comprises 14 residues. Germline V gives CDR1 MNHEY, CDR2 SVGEGT. The chain's CDR3 is CAIQTGSLYNEQFF.

J is TRBJ2-7 and V is TRBV4-2. Germline CDR1 LGHNA, CDR2 YNFKEQ. CDR3 length: 14 residues. CDR3 region: CASSRRRQVDEQYF.

The rearrangement uses TRBV25-1 and TRBJ2-7; TCRdb's assignment of TRBD1 cannot be checked, as there is no DNA. The CDR3 sequence is 14 residues long. Germline CDR1 and CDR2: MGHDK and SYGVNS. CDR3 region: CASTPERGSYEQYF.

This CDR3 reads CASSYGRGNTEAFF. The chain joins TRBV6-2 or TRBV6-3 to TRBJ1-1; TCRdb's D call of TRBD1 is untestable without DNA. The CDR3 totals 14 residues. Germline V lookup: CDR1 MNHEY, CDR2 SVGEGT.

V and J are TRBV12-3 or TRBV12-4 and TRBJ2-3. The CDR3 extends over 15 amino acids. The CDR3 loop reads CASSFSGSNTDTQYF.

The chain has TRBV7-9 and TRBJ2-7; there is no DNA to check the TCRdb D call of TRBD2. This CDR3 region has 18 residues. Per germline, CDR1 SEHNR and CDR2 FQNEAQ (reference sequence). The CDR3 sequence: CASSPRTTAGTAPYEQYF.

The rearrangement links TRBV7-2 to TRBJ1-5; TCRdb reports TRBD1, a call that lacks DNA to check it against. The CDR3 covers 20 residues. Germline V gives CDR1 SGHTA, CDR2 FQGNSA. The CDR3: CASSLRGQGVPVYSNQPQHF. The variable domain in full, completed from reference TRBV7-2 and TRBJ1-5, reads GAGVSQSPSNKVTEKGKDVELRCDPISGHTALYWYRQSLGQGLEFLIYFQGNSAPDKSGLPSDRFSAERTGGSVSTLTIQRTQQEDSAVYLCASSLRGQGVPVYSNQPQHFGDGTRLSIL.

The V gene is TRBV20-1, the J gene TRBJ2-5; the TCRdb D gene call, TRBD2, has no DNA to confirm it. Germline lookup yields CDR1 DFQATT and CDR2 SNEGSKA (reference sequence). The CDR3 sequence is 18 residues long. CDR3 in amino acids: CSARSGEPTSGSQETQYF.

The V call is TRBV7-9, the J call TRBJ1-1; TCRdb gives TRBD1 as the D gene, but with no DNA this cannot be confirmed. Germline V CDR1 and CDR2: SEHNR, FQNEAQ (reference sequence). This CDR3 spans 15 amino acids. CDR3 region: CASSSQGAANTEAFF. The full variable domain, in which reference TRBV7-9 and TRBJ1-1 provide the parts outside the CDR3, is DTGVSQNPRHKITKRGQNVTFRCDPISEHNRLYWYRQTLGQGPEFLTYFQNEAQLEKSRLLSDRFSAERPKGSFSTLEIQRTEQGDSAMYLCASSSQGAANTEAFFGQGTRLTVV.

The chain combines TRBV10-3 with TRBJ2-5; lacking DNA, the TRBD1 call made by TCRdb goes unchecked. CDR1 is ENHRY and CDR2 is SYGVKD in the germline V gene. CDR3 length: 13 residues. The CDR3 region is CAIRDSRQETQYF.

The chain employs TRBV29-1 and TRBJ1-2; TCRdb proposes TRBD1, but this gene call is untestable without DNA. CDR1 and CDR2 from the germline V gene are SQVTM and ANQGSEA. The CDR3 is 18 residues long. The CDR3 sequence: CSVDKGSGQGATNYGYTF.

This sequence joins TRBV12-3 or TRBV12-4 and TRBJ1-2; no DNA is available, so the TRBD1 call from TCRdb remains unchecked. The CDR3 length is 14 residues. CDR3: CASSVTGQGGGYTF.

The chain uses TRBV20-1 and TRBJ2-7; TCRdb's D call of TRBD1 is untestable without DNA. The V gene's germline CDR1 is DFQATT and CDR2 SNEGSKA (reference sequence). This CDR3 is 12 amino acids long. The chain's CDR3 is CSALTGTYEQYF.

The gene calls are TRBV5-1 and TRBJ2-7; the D call of TRBD1 rests on TCRdb alone, since no DNA is present to check it. Germline loops: CDR1 SGHRS, CDR2 YFSETQ. CDR3 length: 14 amino acids. The CDR3 is CASSADGTDYEQYF.

This rearrangement joins TRBV4-3 to TRBJ1-1; TCRdb's D call of TRBD1 is untestable without DNA. Germline V gene lookup returns CDR1 LGHNA and CDR2 YSLEER. The CDR3 covers 15 residues. CDR3 in amino acids: CASSQVWTGDTEAFF.

CDR3 loop: CASSIRLANEQYF. This sequence joins TRBV6-2 or TRBV6-3 and TRBJ2-7; TCRdb returns TRBD2, unconfirmable since there is no DNA. The germline V gene has CDR1 MNHEY and CDR2 SVGEGT. This CDR3 has 13 amino acids.

V and J are TRBV6-2 or TRBV6-3 and TRBJ2-2; as DNA is missing, the TRBD1 call by TCRdb cannot be tested. This CDR3 region has 13 residues. Germline V CDR1 and CDR2: MNHEY, SVGEGT. CDR3 sequence reads: CASSSTGTGELFF.

This chain uses TRBV4-2 with TRBJ2-7; TCRdb picks TRBD1, but there is no DNA to check that call. CDR1 is LGHNA and CDR2 is YNFKEQ in the germline V gene. This CDR3 region has 14 residues. The chain's CDR3 is CASSQESLTYEQYF.

The CDR3 loop reads CASSAEGGPEAFF. This chain connects TRBV9 to TRBJ1-1. This CDR3 is 13 amino acids long. Germline V gives CDR1 SGDLS, CDR2 YYNGEE.

The chain couples TRBV7-3 to TRBJ2-2. This CDR3 is built from 13 residues. The V gene's germline CDR1 is SGHTA and CDR2 FQGTGA. The CDR3 here is CASSFGGTGELFF.

This sequence joins TRBV19 and TRBJ2-7. Germline CDR1 and CDR2: LNHDA and SQIVND (reference sequence). The CDR3 has 11 amino acids. CDR3 sequence: CASSDQYEQYF.

V is TRBV5-1 and J is TRBJ2-1; TCRdb indicates TRBD2, and absent DNA this call remains unverified. Germline V CDR1 and CDR2: SGHRS, YFSETQ. The CDR3 is made up of 15 amino acids. The CDR3 loop reads CASSLYPGGGNEQFF.